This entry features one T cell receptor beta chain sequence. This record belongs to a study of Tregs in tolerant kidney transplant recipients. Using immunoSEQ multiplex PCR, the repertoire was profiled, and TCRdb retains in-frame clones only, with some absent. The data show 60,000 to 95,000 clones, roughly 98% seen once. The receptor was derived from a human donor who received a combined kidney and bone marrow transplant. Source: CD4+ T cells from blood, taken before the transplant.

In nucleotides, the CDR3 is TGTGCCAGCAGTCCAGGACAGGCGTCAGGAGGGGAGCTGTTTTTT. Its translation: CASSPGQASGGELFF. This rearrangement joins TRBV2 to TRBJ2-2, with 7 bases lining up with TRBD1. CDR3 length: 15 amino acids. CDR1 and CDR2 (germline): SNHLY, FYNNEI. V was clipped by 5 bases and J by 8 bases; unmatched bases: 11.